Listed below are T cell receptor beta chains from one sample, sequenced in a study of regulatory dendritic cells for organ transplantation. TCRdb's table, derived via immunoSEQ multiplex PCR, lists solely in-frame clones and lacks some. The top ten clones hold around 0.99% of a sample with around 13,000 clones, 79% of them seen once. These receptors have no known antigen. The sequencing input was naive CD8+ T cells from blood cultured with regulatory dendritic cells. These receptors originate from a human donor in good health. CDR3s include the opening cysteine and the closing phenylalanine or tryptophan. D genes are given only for firm matches.

>TRBV5-1|TRBD2|TRBJ2-1
TGCGCCAGCAGCCTGACTAGCGGGGTGTACAATGAGCAGTTCTTC
CASSLTSGVYNEQFF
>TRBV11-2|-|TRBJ2-7
TGTGCCAGCAGCTCGACAGGTCACGAGCAGTACTTC
CASSSTGHEQYF
>TRBV4-1|TRBD1|TRBJ2-2
TGCGCCAGCAGCCAGAGTCGGGGACAGGGGGACACCGGGGAGCTGTTTTTT
CASSQSRGQGDTGELFF
>TRBV6-5|TRBD1|TRBJ1-1
TGTGCCAGCAGTTACTTCGGGACAGCAGAAGCTTTCTTT
CASSYFGTAEAFF
>TRBV13|TRBD1|TRBJ1-1
TGTGCCAGCAGCTTAATAAGGACAGGGCCTTCCACTGAAGCTTTCTTT
CASSLIRTGPSTEAFF
>TRBV7-9|-|TRBJ1-6
TGTGCCAGCAGCTTAGTTTCGTATAATTCACCCCTCCACTTT
CASSLVSYNSPLHF
>TRBV4-1|TRBD1|TRBJ2-2
TGCGCCAGCAGCCAGCAGGGGGCGAACACCGGGGAGCTGTTTTTT
CASSQQGANTGELFF
>TRBV7-9|-|TRBJ2-1
TGTGCCAGCAAGGGGTGGGCGACGGGTGAGCAGTTCTTC
CASKGWATGEQFF
>TRBV19|-|TRBJ1-2
TGTGCCAGTAGTATCCCACCAGGGTATGGCTACACCTTC
CASSIPPGYGYTF
>TRBV7-8|-|TRBJ1-1
TGTGCCAGCAGCTTAGTAGGGGTCTGGGAAGCTGAAGCTTTCTTT
CASSLVGVWEAEAFF
>TRBV9|-|TRBJ2-5
TGTGCCAGCAGCGTAGAAGGAGGGCAAGAGACCCAGTACTTC
CASSVEGGQETQYF
>TRBV27|TRBD1|TRBJ1-5
TGTGCCAGCAGTTTGTACAGGGGGCCTGGTCAGCCCCAGCATTTT
CASSLYRGPGQPQHF
>TRBV9|-|TRBJ1-6
TGTGCCAGCAGCGCGGGCCGGACGGGGAGCTCCTATAATTCACCCCTCCACTTT
CASSAGRTGSSYNSPLHF